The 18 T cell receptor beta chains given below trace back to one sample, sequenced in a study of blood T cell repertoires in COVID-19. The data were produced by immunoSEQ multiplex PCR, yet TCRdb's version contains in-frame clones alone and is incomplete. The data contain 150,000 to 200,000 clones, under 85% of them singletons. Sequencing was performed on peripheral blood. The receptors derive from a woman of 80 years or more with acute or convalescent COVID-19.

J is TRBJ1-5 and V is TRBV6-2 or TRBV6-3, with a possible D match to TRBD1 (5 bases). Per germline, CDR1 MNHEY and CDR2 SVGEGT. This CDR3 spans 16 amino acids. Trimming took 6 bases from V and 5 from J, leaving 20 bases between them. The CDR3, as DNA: TGTGCCAGCAGCGTTGGGGGAGGGATAAGCCATCAGCCCCAGCATTTT. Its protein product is CASSVGGGISHQPQHF.

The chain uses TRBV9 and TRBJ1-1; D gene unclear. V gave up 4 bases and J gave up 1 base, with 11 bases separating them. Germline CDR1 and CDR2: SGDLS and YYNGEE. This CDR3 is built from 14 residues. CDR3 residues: CASSIQSTNTEAFF. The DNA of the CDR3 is TGTGCCAGCAGCATTCAAAGCACGAACACTGAAGCTTTCTTT.

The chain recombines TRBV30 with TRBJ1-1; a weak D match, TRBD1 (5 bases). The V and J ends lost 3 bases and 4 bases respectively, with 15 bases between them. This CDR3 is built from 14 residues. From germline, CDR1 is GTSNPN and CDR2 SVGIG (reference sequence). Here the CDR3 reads CAWRPRAGGTEAFF. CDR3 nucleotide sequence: TGTGCCTGGAGACCGCGGGCGGGGGGCACTGAAGCTTTCTTT.

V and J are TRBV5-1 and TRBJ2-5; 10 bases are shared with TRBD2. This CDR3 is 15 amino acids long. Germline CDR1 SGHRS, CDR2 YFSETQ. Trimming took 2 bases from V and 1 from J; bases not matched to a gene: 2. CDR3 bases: TGCGCCAGCAGCTTTATAGCGGGGGGCCAAGAGACCCAGTACTTC. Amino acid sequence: CASSFIAGGQETQYF.

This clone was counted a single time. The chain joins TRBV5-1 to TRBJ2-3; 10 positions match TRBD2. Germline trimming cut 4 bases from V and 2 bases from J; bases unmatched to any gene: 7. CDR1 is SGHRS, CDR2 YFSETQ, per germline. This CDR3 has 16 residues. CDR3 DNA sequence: TGCGCCAGCAGCACAAGTAGCGGGGGGTACACAGATACGCAGTATTTT. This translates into CASSTSSGGYTDTQYF.

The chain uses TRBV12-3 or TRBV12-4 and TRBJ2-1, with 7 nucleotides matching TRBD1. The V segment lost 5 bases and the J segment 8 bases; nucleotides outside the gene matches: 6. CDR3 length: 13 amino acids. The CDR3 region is CASSLDRDDEQFF. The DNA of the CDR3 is TGTGCCAGCAGTCTCGACAGGGACGATGAGCAGTTCTTC.

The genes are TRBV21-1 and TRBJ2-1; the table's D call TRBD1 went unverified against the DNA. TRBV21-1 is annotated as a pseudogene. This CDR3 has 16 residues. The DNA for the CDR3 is TGTGCCAGCAGCAAATTGGAACAGACAGGGGTCAATGAGCAGTTCTTC. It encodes CASSKLEQTGVNEQFF.

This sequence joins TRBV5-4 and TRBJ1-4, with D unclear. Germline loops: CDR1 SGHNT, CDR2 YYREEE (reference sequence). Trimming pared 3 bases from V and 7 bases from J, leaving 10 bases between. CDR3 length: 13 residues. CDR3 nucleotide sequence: TGTGCCAGCAGCTCACAGAACAGTGAAAAACTGTTTTTT. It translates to CASSSQNSEKLFF.

CDR3 sequence reads: CASSIPGQHTDTQYF. The CDR3 region has the DNA TGTGCCAGCAGCATACCGGGACAGCACACAGATACGCAGTATTTT. V and J are TRBV7-9 and TRBJ2-3, with 7 bases matching TRBD1. Looked up from germline, CDR1 is SEHNR and CDR2 is FQNEAQ (reference sequence). The J segment lost 2 bases and the V segment lost 5 bases, leaving 7 bases of the junction unmatched. This CDR3 is built from 15 residues.

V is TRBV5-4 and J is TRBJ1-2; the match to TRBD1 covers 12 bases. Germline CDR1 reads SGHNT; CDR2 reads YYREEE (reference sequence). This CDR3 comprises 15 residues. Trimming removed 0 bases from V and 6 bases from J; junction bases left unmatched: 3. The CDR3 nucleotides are TGTGCCAGCAGCTTGGGGGACAGGGGGCCTCATGGCTACACCTTC. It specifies CASSLGDRGPHGYTF.

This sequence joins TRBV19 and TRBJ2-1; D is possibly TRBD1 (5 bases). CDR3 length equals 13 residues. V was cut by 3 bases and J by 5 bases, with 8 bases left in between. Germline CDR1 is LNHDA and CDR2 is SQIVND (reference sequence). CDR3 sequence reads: CASSISRDNEQFF. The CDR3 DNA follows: TGTGCCAGTAGTATTAGCAGGGACAATGAGCAGTTCTTC.

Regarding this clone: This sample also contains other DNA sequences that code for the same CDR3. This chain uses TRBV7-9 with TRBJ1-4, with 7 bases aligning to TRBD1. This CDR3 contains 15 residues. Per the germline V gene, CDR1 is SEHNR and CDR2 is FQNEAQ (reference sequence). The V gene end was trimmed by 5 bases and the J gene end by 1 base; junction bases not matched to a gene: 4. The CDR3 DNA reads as TGTGCCAGCAGCCCAAGACAGGGAACTAATGAAAAACTGTTTTTT. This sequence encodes CASSPRQGTNEKLFF.

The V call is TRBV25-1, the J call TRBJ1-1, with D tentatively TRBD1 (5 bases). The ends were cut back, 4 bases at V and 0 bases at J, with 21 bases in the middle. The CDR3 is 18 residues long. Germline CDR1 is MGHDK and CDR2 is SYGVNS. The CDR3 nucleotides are TGTGCCAGCAGTGGCCTACCCAAACCAGGGCACCTGAACACTGAAGCTTTCTTT. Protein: CASSGLPKPGHLNTEAFF.

In nucleotides, the CDR3 is TGCGCCAGCAGTGAGCCCGAGACAGGGAATGAGCAGTACTTC. It specifies CASSEPETGNEQYF. This sequence joins TRBV10-1 and TRBJ2-7; 7 positions match TRBD1. The junction had 8 bases not matched to a gene; V was cut back by 2 bases and J by 7 bases. CDR1 and CDR2 (germline): WNHNN, SYGVQD (reference sequence). This CDR3 spans 14 amino acids.

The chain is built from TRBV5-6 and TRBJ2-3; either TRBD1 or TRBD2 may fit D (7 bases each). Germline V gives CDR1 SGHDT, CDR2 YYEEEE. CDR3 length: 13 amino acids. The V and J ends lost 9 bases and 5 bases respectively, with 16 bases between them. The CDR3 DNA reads TGTGCCACCAGGGGGGGGGCGGAAGATACGCAGTATTTT. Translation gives CATRGGAEDTQYF.

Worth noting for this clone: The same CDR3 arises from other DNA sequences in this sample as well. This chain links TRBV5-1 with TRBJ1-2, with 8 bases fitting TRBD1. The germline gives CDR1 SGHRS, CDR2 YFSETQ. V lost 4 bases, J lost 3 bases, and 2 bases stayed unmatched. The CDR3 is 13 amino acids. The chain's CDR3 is CASSLTGDYGYTF. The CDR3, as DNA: TGCGCCAGCAGCCTGACAGGGGACTATGGCTACACCTTC.

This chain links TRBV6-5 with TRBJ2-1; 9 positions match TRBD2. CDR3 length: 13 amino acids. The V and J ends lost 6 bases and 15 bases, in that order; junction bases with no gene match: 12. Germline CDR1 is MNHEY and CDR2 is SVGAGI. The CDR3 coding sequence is TGTGCCAGCAGGCTGACTAGCGGTGCGGGGCCGTTCTTC. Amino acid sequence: CASRLTSGAGPFF.

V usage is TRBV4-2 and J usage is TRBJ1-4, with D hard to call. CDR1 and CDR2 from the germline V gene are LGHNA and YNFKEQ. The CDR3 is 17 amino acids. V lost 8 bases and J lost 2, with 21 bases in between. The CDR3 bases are TGTGCCAGCGCCCGGGGTGATCCGCTAGCTACTAATGAAAAACTGTTTTTT. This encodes CASARGDPLATNEKLFF.